Listed here is a single T cell receptor (beta chain). cDNA came from roughly 0.47 to 1 ug RNA primed by random hexamers. TCRdb passed the immunoSEQ multiplex PCR reads through MiXCR, listing each CDR3 protein once. The sample comprises under 200,000 distinct CDR3 sequences, roughly 90% of which are singletons, and around 0.085% rests with the top ten. This sample was included in a study of CD8 T cells in Susac syndrome. CDR1 is LGHDT, CDR2 YNNKEL, per germline (reference sequence). Trimming took 4 bases from V and 5 from J; bases not matched to a gene: 5. The CDR3 runs 15 residues. The TCR was taken from a human donor with Susac syndrome. Sequenced sample: CD4+ T cells from PBMCs. The chain combines TRBV3-1 with TRBJ2-1; 10 bases map to TRBD2. Written as DNA, the CDR3 is TGTGCCAGCAGCCCGGGACTAGCGTGGGACAATGAGCAGTTCTTC. Translating it yields CASSPGLAWDNEQFF.